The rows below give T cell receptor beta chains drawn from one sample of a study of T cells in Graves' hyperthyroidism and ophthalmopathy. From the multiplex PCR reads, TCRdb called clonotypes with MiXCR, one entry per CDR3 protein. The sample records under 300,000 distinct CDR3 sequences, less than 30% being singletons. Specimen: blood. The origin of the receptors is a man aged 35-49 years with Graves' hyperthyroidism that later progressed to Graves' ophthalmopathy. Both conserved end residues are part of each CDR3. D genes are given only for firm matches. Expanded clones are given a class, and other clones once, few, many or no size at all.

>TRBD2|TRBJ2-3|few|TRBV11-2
TGTGCCAGCAGCCCTGATTTATGGCGGGGGAGCACAGATACGCAGTATTTT
CASSPDLWRGSTDTQYF
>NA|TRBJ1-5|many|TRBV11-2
TGTGCCAGCAGCTTAGGGCAGGGGCCTAGGCAGCCCCAGCATTTT
CASSLGQGPRQPQHF
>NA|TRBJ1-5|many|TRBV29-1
TGCAGCGTTAAGGACAGCAATCAGCCCCAGCATTTT
CSVKDSNQPQHF
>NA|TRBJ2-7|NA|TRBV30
TGTGCCTGGAGTGCAGGTTTCTCCTACGAGCAGTACTTC
CAWSAGFSYEQYF
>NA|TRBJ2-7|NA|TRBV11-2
TGTGCCAGCAGTCATGATGGGGGCGGGAGCTCCTACGAGCAGTACTTC
CASSHDGGGSSYEQYF
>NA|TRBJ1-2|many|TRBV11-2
TGTGCCAGCAGCTTAGATGCGCGGGCCACAGCGAGCTATGGCTACACCTTC
CASSLDARATASYGYTF
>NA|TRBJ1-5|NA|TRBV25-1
TGTGCCAGCAGTGATATAGGTAATCAGCCCCAGCATTTT
CASSDIGNQPQHF
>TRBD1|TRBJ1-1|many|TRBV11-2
TGTGCCAGCAGCTTACCAGGGGGTGGGACTGAAGCTTTCTTT
CASSLPGGGTEAFF
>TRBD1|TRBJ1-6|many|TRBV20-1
TGCAGTGCTAGCCTGACAGGGGGTAATTCACCCCTCCACTTT
CSASLTGGNSPLHF
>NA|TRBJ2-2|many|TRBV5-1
TGCGCCAGCAGCTTAAACCCGGGACAAACCACCGGGGAGCTGTTTTTT
CASSLNPGQTTGELFF
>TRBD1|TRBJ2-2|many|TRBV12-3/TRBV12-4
TGTGCCAGCAGTTTTGAGGGGACAGCAAGGGCCGGGGAGCTGTTTTTT
CASSFEGTARAGELFF
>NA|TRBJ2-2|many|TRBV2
TGTGCCAGCAGTGAAGCGAGACCGGGGGCCGGCGGGGAGCTGTTTTTT
CASSEARPGAGGELFF
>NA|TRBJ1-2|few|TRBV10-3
TGTGCCATCAGTGAGGCAGTGATCTATGGCTACACCTTC
CAISEAVIYGYTF
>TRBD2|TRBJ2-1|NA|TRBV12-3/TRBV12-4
TGTGCCAGCCGCGGGACTAGCGTTAACAATGAGCAGTTCTTC
CASRGTSVNNEQFF
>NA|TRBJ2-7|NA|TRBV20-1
TGCAGTGCTAGAGCGTGGAAGGGCCTCTTCTCCTACGAGCAGTACTTC
CSARAWKGLFSYEQYF
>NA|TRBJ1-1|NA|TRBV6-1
TGTGCCAGCAGCCCCTATCAAACAAACACTGAAGCTTTCTTT
CASSPYQTNTEAFF
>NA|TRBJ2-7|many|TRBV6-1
TGTGCCAGCAGAACCGAAGGTTACGAGCAGTACTTC
CASRTEGYEQYF
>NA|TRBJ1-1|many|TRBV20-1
TGCAGTGCTAGAGTAGGGATGGGGAACACTGAAGCTTTCTTT
CSARVGMGNTEAFF
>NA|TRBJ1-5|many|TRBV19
TGTGCCAGTAGTAGGGGGGCAGGGAGGGGCAGCAATCAGCCCCAGCATTTT
CASSRGAGRGSNQPQHF
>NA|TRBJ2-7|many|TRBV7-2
TGTGCCAGCAGCTTAGTCGGCGGTGGGACCTACGAGCAGTACTTC
CASSLVGGGTYEQYF
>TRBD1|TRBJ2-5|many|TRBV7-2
TGTGCCAGCAGCGCCAACAGGGGTTGGCGAGAGACCCAGTACTTC
CASSANRGWRETQYF
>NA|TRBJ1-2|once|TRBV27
TGTGCCAGCAGTTCGGGGGGATTGGACCATGGCTACACCTTC
CASSSGGLDHGYTF
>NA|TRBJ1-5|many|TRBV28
TGTGCCAGCAGGAGGGCTGGGCAGCCCCAGCATTTT
CASRRAGQPQHF
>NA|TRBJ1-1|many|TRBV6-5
TGTGCCAGCAGTTACTCGAGTCTCAACACTGAAGCTTTCTTT
CASSYSSLNTEAFF
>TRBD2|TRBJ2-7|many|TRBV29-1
TGCAGCGCCCGACCCGGGACTAGCGACTCCTACGAGCAGTACTTC
CSARPGTSDSYEQYF
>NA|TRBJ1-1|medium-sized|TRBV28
TGTGCCAGCAGTTTATTCAACTCTTCGGGGGTACGCACTGAAGCTTTCTTT
CASSLFNSSGVRTEAFF
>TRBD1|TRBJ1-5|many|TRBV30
TGTGCCTGGAGAAAGGACAGGGATAGCAATCAGCCCCAGCATTTT
CAWRKDRDSNQPQHF
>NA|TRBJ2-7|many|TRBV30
TGTGCCTGGAGTGTCCAATTCTACGAGCAGTACTTC
CAWSVQFYEQYF
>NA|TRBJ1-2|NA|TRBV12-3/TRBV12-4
TGTGCCAGCAGTTTGGGTCCCGAGTACACCTTC
CASSLGPEYTF
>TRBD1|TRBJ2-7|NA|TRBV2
TGTGCCAGCAGTAAGGACAGGGGGCGAGTTCAAAACTACGAGCAGTACTTC
CASSKDRGRVQNYEQYF
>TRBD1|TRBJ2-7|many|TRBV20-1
TGCAGTGCTAGGGGACAGAGAAACTACGAGCAGTACTTC
CSARGQRNYEQYF
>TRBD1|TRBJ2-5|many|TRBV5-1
TGCGCCAGCAGCGTAGACAGGGCAGCAGAGACCCAGTACTTC
CASSVDRAAETQYF
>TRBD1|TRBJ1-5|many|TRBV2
TGTGCCGGGTGGACAGGAGACTTCAATCAGCCCCAGCATTTT
CAGWTGDFNQPQHF
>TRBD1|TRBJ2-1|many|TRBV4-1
TGCGCCAGCAGCCAAGTGGGACAGGGGGTCAATGAGCAGTTCTTC
CASSQVGQGVNEQFF
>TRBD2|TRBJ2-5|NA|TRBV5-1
TGCGCCAGCAGCATCTCCGGGACTAGCGGCCAAGAGACCCAGTACTTC
CASSISGTSGQETQYF
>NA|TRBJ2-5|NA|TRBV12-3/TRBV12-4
TGTGCCAGCAGTTCTGGTCCAGGCGCGCTAGTGGTCCCCCAAGAGACCCAGTACTTC
CASSSGPGALVVPQETQYF
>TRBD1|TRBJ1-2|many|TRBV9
TGTGCCAGCAGCGCCAACCCCCGGGACAGCCTGATGGGCGGCTACACCTTC
CASSANPRDSLMGGYTF
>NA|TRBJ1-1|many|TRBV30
TGTGCCTGGGCGGGGAGGTCGGTCACTGAAGCTTTCTTT
CAWAGRSVTEAFF
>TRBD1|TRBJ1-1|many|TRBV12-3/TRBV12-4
TGTGCCACGCATGGGACAGGATCTGCTAGGAGGACTGAAGCTTTCTTT
CATHGTGSARRTEAFF
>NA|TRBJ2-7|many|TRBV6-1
TGTGCCAGCAGTGAAGTGGATGGGGGAATTGGCGAGCAGTACTTC
CASSEVDGGIGEQYF
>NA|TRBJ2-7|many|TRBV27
TGTGCCAGCAGTGTTATCTCCTCTCGGGGGAGTACCCCCTTCGAGCAGTACTTC
CASSVISSRGSTPFEQYF
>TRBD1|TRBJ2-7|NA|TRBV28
TGTGCCAGCAGACAGGGACAGGAGGCGAACGAGCAGTACTTC
CASRQGQEANEQYF
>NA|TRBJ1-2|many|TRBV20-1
TGCAGTGCGCAGGAAGGGCCCTTGGAATATGGCTACACCTTC
CSAQEGPLEYGYTF
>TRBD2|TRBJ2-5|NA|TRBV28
TGTGCCAGCAGTTTACCCACTAGCGGGAGGGGTTATGGAGAGACCCAGTACTTC
CASSLPTSGRGYGETQYF
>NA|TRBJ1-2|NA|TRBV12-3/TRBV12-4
TGTGCCAGCAGTTTAGAGGGGGAAGATGGCTACACCTTC
CASSLEGEDGYTF
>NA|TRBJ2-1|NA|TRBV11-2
TGTGCCAGCAGCTTAGATCTCGGCAATGAGCAGTTCTTC
CASSLDLGNEQFF
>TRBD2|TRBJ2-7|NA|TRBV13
TGTGCCAGCAGCTGGCGGCTAGCGGGAGTCTACGAGCAGTACTTC
CASSWRLAGVYEQYF
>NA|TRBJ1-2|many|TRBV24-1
TGTGCCACCAGTGATGGTGCCAGGAGCTATGGCTACACCTTC
CATSDGARSYGYTF
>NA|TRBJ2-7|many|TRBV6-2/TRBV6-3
TGTGCCAGCAGTCGGCCCAGCGGAGGGGGATCCTACGAGCAGTACTTC
CASSRPSGGGSYEQYF
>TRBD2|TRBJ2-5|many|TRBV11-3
TGTGCCAGCAGCGATCTACTAGCGCCCCAAGAGACCCAGTACTTC
CASSDLLAPQETQYF
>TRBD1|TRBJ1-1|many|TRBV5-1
TGCGCCAGCAGCTTCAGGGGGTTGAACACTGAAGCTTCCTTT
CASSFRGLNTEASF
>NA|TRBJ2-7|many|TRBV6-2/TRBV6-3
TGTGCCAGCAGTTACCCTAGGGCCTCCTACGAGCAGTACTTC
CASSYPRASYEQYF
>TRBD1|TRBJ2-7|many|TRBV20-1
TGCAGTGCGAACAGGGGCTACGAGCAGTACTTC
CSANRGYEQYF